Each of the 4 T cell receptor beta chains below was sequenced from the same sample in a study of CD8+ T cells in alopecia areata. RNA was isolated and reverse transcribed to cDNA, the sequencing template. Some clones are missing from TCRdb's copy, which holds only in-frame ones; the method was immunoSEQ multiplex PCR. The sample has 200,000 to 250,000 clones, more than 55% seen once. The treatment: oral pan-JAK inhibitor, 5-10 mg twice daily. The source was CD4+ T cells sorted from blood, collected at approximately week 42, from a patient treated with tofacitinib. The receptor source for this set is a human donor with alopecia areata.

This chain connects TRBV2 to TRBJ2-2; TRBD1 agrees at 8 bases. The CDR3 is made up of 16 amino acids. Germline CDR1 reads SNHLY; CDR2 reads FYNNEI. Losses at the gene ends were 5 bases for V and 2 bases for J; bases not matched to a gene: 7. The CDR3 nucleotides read TGTGCCAGCAGTTCAAGGACAGGGTTAAACACCGGGGAGCTGTTTTTT. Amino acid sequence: CASSSRTGLNTGELFF.

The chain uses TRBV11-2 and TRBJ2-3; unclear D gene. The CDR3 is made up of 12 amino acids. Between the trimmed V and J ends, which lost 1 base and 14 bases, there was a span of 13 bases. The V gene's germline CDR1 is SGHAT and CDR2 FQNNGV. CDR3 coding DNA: TGTGCCAGCAGCTTAGGCCCCCCTCGCCTGTATTTT. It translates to CASSLGPPRLYF.

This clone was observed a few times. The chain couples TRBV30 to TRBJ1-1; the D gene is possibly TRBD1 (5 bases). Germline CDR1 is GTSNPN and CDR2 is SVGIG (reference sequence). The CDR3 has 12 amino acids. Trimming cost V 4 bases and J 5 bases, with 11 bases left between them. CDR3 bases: TGTGCCTGGATCAATGGGGGAACTGAAGCTTTCTTT. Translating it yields CAWINGGTEAFF.

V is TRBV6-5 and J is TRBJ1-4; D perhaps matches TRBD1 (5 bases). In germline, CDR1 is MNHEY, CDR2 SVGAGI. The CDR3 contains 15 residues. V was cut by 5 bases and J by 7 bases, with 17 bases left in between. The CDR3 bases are TGTGCCAGCAGTCTTGGACACCTCGGGTCTGAAAAACTGTTTTTT. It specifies CASSLGHLGSEKLFF.